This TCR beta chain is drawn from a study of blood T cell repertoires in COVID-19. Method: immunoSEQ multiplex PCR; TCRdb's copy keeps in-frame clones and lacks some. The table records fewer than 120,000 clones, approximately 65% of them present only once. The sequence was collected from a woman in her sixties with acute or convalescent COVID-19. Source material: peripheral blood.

The CDR3 region has the DNA TGTGCCAGCAGCTCAGGGGGCAAGGATGGCTACACCTTC. This sequence encodes CASSSGGKDGYTF. V gene TRBV5-4 combines with J gene TRBJ1-2; 8 bases match TRBD1. V dropped 3 bases and J dropped 6; count of bases not matched to a gene: 4. The CDR3 has 13 amino acids. CDR1 is SGHNT, CDR2 YYREEE, per germline (reference sequence). Combining the CDR3 with reference TRBV5-4 and TRBJ1-2 gives the whole variable domain ETGVTQSPTHLIKTRGQQVTLRCSSQSGHNTVSWYQQALGQGPQFIFQYYREEENGRGNFPPRFSGLQFPNYSSELNVNALELDDSALYLCASSSGGKDGYTFGSGTRLTVV.